The source of this TCR beta chain is a study of CXCR3 chemokines and chemotherapy response in bladder cancer (dated by TCRdb to 2021 to 2024). For the wider study: Whether chemotherapy response in human bladder cancer was predicted by intratumoral CXCR3 chemokine system activity was examined in the study.

Libraries were constructed by PCR. Instrument used: Illumina HiSeq 2500. The raw public reads went through TCRdb reprocessing: fastp at Q25, MiXCR clone calling, in-frame beta chains kept. For every CDR3 protein sequence, its rows merge into one entry that carries the most common genes and DNA. Across this sample there are some 2,000 distinct CDR3 sequences, with about 16% seen only once. Jointly, the top ten make up 25% of the sample. As for this clonotype: No antigen is known for it. No clone much larger than this one lies a single base away; base qualities are absent.

CDR1 and CDR2 were assigned from the germline V gene (reference sequence) as SEHNR and FQNEAQ. The CDR3 holds 16 amino acids from the cysteine to the phenylalanine. Only the CDR3 part of the read is kept: 48 bases, read in frame from the first base. V loses 5 bases, J loses 4 bases, and the germline ends lie 17 bases apart. The rearrangement combines TRBV7-9 with TRBJ2-2; possibly the D gene is TRBD2, per 6 matching bases. This receptor was identified in a human donor with bladder cancer that responded to neoadjuvant chemotherapy. This sample was taken from a patient whose treatment included neoadjuvant chemotherapy. This receptor has the CDR3 CASSRHRGTSTGELFF. The sequenced DNA is TGTGCCAGCAGCCGACATCGAGGGACTTCCACCGGGGAGCTGTTTTTT.